The source of this TCR beta chain is a study of blood T cell repertoires in COVID-19. Study-level background: Whether acute or convalescent, the COVID-19 samples came from the United States, Italy and Spain. T cells, B-cell-depleted T cells, or PBMCs provided the cDNA or gDNA that served as material.

The CDR3 is made up of 18 amino acids. The junction had 12 bases not matched to a gene; V was cut back by 4 bases and J by 4 bases. Germline lookup yields CDR1 LGHNA and CDR2 YNFKEQ. Study processing details: Nucleated cell number was recorded as an estimate derived from reference gene primer amplification. Profiled with immunoSEQ multiplex PCR; TCRdb holds only in-frame clones, not every one. V and J calls and clone size are copied from that table; D and trimming were computed from the DNA. In the table there are approximately 300,000 clones, around 87% of which are singletons. The V and J genes are TRBV4-2 and TRBJ2-7, with 14 bases matching TRBD2. The sequence was obtained from a man aged 50-60 years with active or convalescent COVID-19. What was sequenced was peripheral blood. The CDR3 is CASSPRGLAGALPYEQYF. The DNA for the CDR3 is TGTGCCAGCAGCCCCCGGGGACTAGCGGGAGCCCTCCCTTACGAGCAGTACTTC.